The 29 T cell receptor beta chains reported below all come from one sample, sequenced in a study of human T cells and chemical hapten exposure. Via MiXCR, TCRdb re-called the RACE reads, giving one row per CDR3 protein. The sample lists about 190,000 distinct CDR3 sequences, about 22% occurring once. Time point given: patch test 3, about 24 weeks after DPC sensitization. The treatment: therapeutic diphenylcyclopropenone sensitization with weekly scalp DPC. The starting material was whole blood, obtained in connection with sensitization to the hapten diphenylcyclopropenone (DPC). These receptors were obtained from a woman in her thirties or forties with alopecia areata. Some clones in this sample may be carry-over from other donors' samples.

This clonotype was detected many times. The chain is built from TRBV5-6 and TRBJ2-7; TRBD2 matches 8 bases. The trim removed 0 bases at V and 7 bases at J, leaving 21 bases unmatched. This CDR3 is 19 amino acids long. Germline V CDR1 and CDR2: SGHDT, YYEEEE. The CDR3 spells CASSLARVAGSPLLLEQYF. The CDR3, as DNA: TGTGCCAGCAGCTTGGCCAGAGTAGCGGGAAGCCCCTTACTGCTGGAGCAGTACTTC.

This sequence joins TRBV7-2 and TRBJ2-7; a possible D gene is TRBD2 (6 bases). Trimming removed 5 bases at V and 2 bases at J, with 13 bases between. Germline V gene data show CDR1 as SGHTA and CDR2 as FQGNSA. The length of the CDR3 is 14 residues. The CDR3 protein is CASSQAAGTYEQYF. The CDR3, as DNA: TGTGCCAGCAGCCAAGCTGCGGGAACCTACGAGCAGTACTTC.

This chain joins TRBV7-9 and TRBJ1-2; D uncertain. Germline loops: CDR1 SEHNR, CDR2 FQNEAQ (reference sequence). Trimming pared 2 bases from V and 10 bases from J, leaving 11 bases between. The CDR3 extends over 12 amino acids. The CDR3, as DNA: TGTGCCAGCAGCTTATACCCTGATACCTACACCTTC. It is translated as CASSLYPDTYTF.

This clonotype has a count of ten or more. V gene TRBV20-1 combines with J gene TRBJ2-2, with D unclear. Trimming shortened V by 2 bases and J by 0 bases, and 10 bases separated the two germline ends. Germline-derived CDR1 and CDR2 are DFQATT and SNEGSKA (reference sequence). This CDR3 has 15 amino acids. The CDR3 loop is CSARTRGSNTGELFF. CDR3 in DNA: TGCAGTGCTAGAACAAGAGGATCGAACACCGGGGAGCTGTTTTTT.

The V gene is TRBV28, the J gene TRBJ1-6, with D hard to call. CDR1 and CDR2 (germline): MDHEN, SYDVKM. Trimming removed 7 bases at V and 0 bases at J, with 10 bases between. There are 15 residues in the CDR3. The CDR3 DNA follows: TGTGCCAGCAACCAGTTTTTCTCCTATAATTCACCCCTCCACTTT. This sequence encodes CASNQFFSYNSPLHF.

V and J are TRBV9 and TRBJ2-1, with 7 bases matching TRBD1. The V segment lost 2 bases and the J segment 2 bases; nucleotides outside the gene matches: 7. This CDR3 comprises 16 residues. From germline, CDR1 is SGDLS and CDR2 YYNGEE. The DNA for the CDR3 is TGTGCCAGCAGCGTTGGGACAGCCTATCCCTACAATGAGCAGTTCTTC. Residues: CASSVGTAYPYNEQFF.

This chain links TRBV7-2 with TRBJ2-5; D call uncertain. The CDR3 has 14 residues. V was clipped by 0 bases and J by 4 bases, with 9 bases between them. The germline V gene has CDR1 SGHTA and CDR2 FQGNSA. CDR3 amino acids: CASSLASTRETQYF. The CDR3 DNA follows: TGTGCCAGCAGCTTAGCCTCGACCCGAGAGACCCAGTACTTC.

The sample holds a few counts of this clonotype. This chain connects TRBV20-1 to TRBJ2-3, with D possibly TRBD1 on 5 matching bases. Trimming shortened V by 0 bases and J by 0 bases, and 13 bases separated the two germline ends. The length of the CDR3 is 16 residues. Germline V gene sequence: CDR1 DFQATT, CDR2 SNEGSKA (reference sequence). This CDR3 reads CSARDFRVSSTDTQYF. The CDR3 nucleotides read TGCAGTGCTAGAGACTTCAGGGTCTCTAGCACAGATACGCAGTATTTT.

This clonotype has only a few counts. This sequence joins TRBV11-2 and TRBJ2-7; TRBD1 is a possible D gene (5 bases). CDR1 SGHAT and CDR2 FQNNGV come from the germline V gene. Deletions cut 1 base from V and 3 bases from J, with 10 bases between. This CDR3 comprises 14 residues. In nucleotides, the CDR3 is TGTGCCAGCAGCTTAGGGGTCAGGGACTACGAGCAGTACTTC. Residues: CASSLGVRDYEQYF.

This clonotype was seen just once. The chain uses TRBV3-2 and TRBJ2-7; the table assigns TRBD2, which was not confirmed against the DNA. TRBV3-2 is shown as a pseudogene. The CDR3 is 19 residues long. The CDR3 coding sequence is TGTGCCAGCAGCCAAGTCCCGACTAGCGGGTCCGAGGAAGGCTACGAGCAGTACTTC. Protein: CASSQVPTSGSEEGYEQYF.

V usage is TRBV12-3 or TRBV12-4 and J usage is TRBJ2-4; perhaps TRBD2 as D (6 bases). V dropped 3 bases and J dropped 3 bases, with 12 bases sitting between them. This CDR3 has 15 amino acids. The CDR3 nucleotides are TGTGCCAGCAGTTTCGGGGGAACATACAAAAACATTCAGTACTTC. As protein: CASSFGGTYKNIQYF.

The chain joins TRBV7-2 to TRBJ1-5; D is unclear. Deletions cut 3 bases from V and 3 bases from J, with 12 bases between. CDR3 length: 15 residues. CDR1 SGHTA and CDR2 FQGNSA come from the germline V gene. The CDR3: CASSFRSQDNQPQHF. The CDR3 DNA is TGTGCCAGCAGCTTCCGCAGTCAGGACAATCAGCCCCAGCATTTT.

This clonotype occurred a few times. The chain joins TRBV15 to TRBJ2-5, with D unclear. The CDR3 covers 13 residues. With 0 bases removed from V and 2 bases from J, the gap between germline ends came to 4 bases. Germline values: CDR1 LNHNV, CDR2 YYDKDF (reference sequence). The CDR3 is CATSRDRQETQYF. CDR3 in DNA: TGTGCCACCAGCAGAGACCGGCAAGAGACCCAGTACTTC.

The chain carries TRBV4-1 and TRBJ1-2; 8 positions match TRBD1. Germline CDR1 is MGHRA and CDR2 is YSYEKL. V trimming: 6 bases; J trimming: 2 bases; junction bases outside the gene matches: 8. This CDR3 region has 15 residues. CDR3 nucleotide sequence: TGCGCCAGCAGTTGGACAGGGATATCCAACTATGGCTACACCTTC. This translates into CASSWTGISNYGYTF.

The chain is built from TRBV6-6 and TRBJ1-5; possibly TRBD1 for D (6 bases). Germline values: CDR1 MNHNY, CDR2 SVGAGI (reference sequence). This CDR3 comprises 13 residues. V lost 8 bases and J lost 2, with 10 bases in between. For the CDR3, the DNA is TGTGCCAGCGAACAGGGTCGCAATCAGCCCCAGCATTTT. This codes for CASEQGRNQPQHF.

The chain couples TRBV20-1 to TRBJ1-4, with 11 bases matching TRBD1. CDR1 DFQATT and CDR2 SNEGSKA come from the germline V gene (reference sequence). The length of the CDR3 is 14 residues. V trimming: 1 base; J trimming: 6 bases; junction bases outside the gene matches: 1. The DNA of the CDR3 is TGCAGTGCTAGAGGGACAGGGGGCGATGAAAAACTGTTTTTT. It encodes CSARGTGGDEKLFF.

The CDR3 nucleotides are TGCAGCGTTGGGACGTCTAACTATGGCTACACCTTC. Its translation: CSVGTSNYGYTF. This chain links TRBV29-1 with TRBJ1-2; D gene unclear. Trimming cost V 4 bases and J 0 bases, with 6 bases left between them. Looked up from germline, CDR1 is SQVTM and CDR2 is ANQGSEA. The CDR3 spans 12 residues.

This clonotype was found a few times. The J gene is TRBJ1-1, the V gene TRBV5-5, with 11 nucleotides matching TRBD1. Looked up from germline, CDR1 is SGHKS and CDR2 is YYEKEE (reference sequence). Germline trimming cut 3 bases from V and 11 bases from J; bases unmatched to any gene: 18. This CDR3 contains 17 residues. CDR3 amino acids: CASSWDGVGQGAGLAFF. The CDR3 DNA reads TGTGCCAGCAGCTGGGATGGAGTCGGACAGGGGGCAGGTTTGGCTTTCTTT.

The CDR3 reads CASSYSPGRSYEQYF. Here the CDR3 DNA reads TGTGCCAGCAGTTACTCACCGGGACGGTCCTACGAGCAGTACTTC. The chain uses TRBV6-2 or TRBV6-3 and TRBJ2-7, with D possibly called TRBD1 or TRBD2 (5 bases each). Deletions cut 0 bases from V and 1 base from J, with 10 bases between. The CDR3 extends over 15 amino acids. Germline lookup yields CDR1 MNHEY and CDR2 SVGEGT.

The chain couples TRBV20-1 to TRBJ2-5, with 8 bases lining up with TRBD1. V lost 5 bases, J lost 5 bases, and 4 bases stayed unmatched. This CDR3 has 12 amino acids. The germline V gene encodes CDR1 DFQATT and CDR2 SNEGSKA (reference sequence). The CDR3 is CSARTGSETQYF. Written as DNA, the CDR3 is TGCAGTGCTCGGACAGGGAGCGAGACCCAGTACTTC.

The chain combines TRBV6-2 or TRBV6-3 with TRBJ2-7, with 12 positions matching TRBD2. The CDR3 covers 17 residues. Germline V CDR1 and CDR2: MNHEY, SVGEGT. With V trimmed by 5 bases and J by 2 bases, 10 bases remained unmatched. CDR3 protein: CASSTLRTSGKTYEQYF. Written as DNA, the CDR3 is TGTGCCAGCAGTACCCTACGGACTAGCGGGAAAACCTACGAGCAGTACTTC.

The chain employs TRBV19 and TRBJ2-5, with 12 bases identical to TRBD2. The J segment lost 4 bases and the V segment lost 5 bases, leaving 5 bases of the junction unmatched. The CDR3 runs 15 residues. The germline CDR1 and CDR2 sequences are LNHDA and SQIVND (reference sequence). CDR3 nucleotides: TGTGCCAGTAGTGTATTACTAGCGGGAGGAGAGACCCAGTACTTC. This translates into CASSVLLAGGETQYF.

V is TRBV29-1 and J is TRBJ2-3; perhaps TRBD2 as D (6 bases). V dropped 6 bases and J dropped 3 bases, with 13 bases sitting between them. CDR3 length: 13 amino acids. Per the germline V gene, CDR1 is SQVTM and CDR2 is ANQGSEA. The CDR3 spells CSVTPGGTDTQYF. In DNA form, the CDR3 reads TGCAGCGTAACCCCAGGAGGGACAGATACGCAGTATTTT.

A few counts support this clonotype. The chain couples TRBV20-1 to TRBJ1-6; D remains ambiguous. CDR1 is DFQATT, CDR2 SNEGSKA, per germline (reference sequence). The CDR3 consists of 13 residues. Between the trimmed V and J ends, which lost 6 bases and 6 bases, there was a span of 12 bases. CDR3 nucleotide sequence: TGCAGTGCCCAGGTGGACCCTAATTCACCCCTCCACTTT. Its protein product is CSAQVDPNSPLHF.

The sample holds many counts of this clonotype. The rearrangement links TRBV6-2 or TRBV6-3 to TRBJ2-3, with D perhaps assigned TRBD1 or TRBD2 (6 bases each). The CDR3 consists of 14 residues. V was pared by 8 bases and J by 0 bases, with 12 bases between. In germline, CDR1 is MNHEY, CDR2 SVGEGT. CDR3 sequence: CASFGGSSTDTQYF. As DNA, the CDR3 is TGTGCCAGCTTCGGGGGCTCTAGCACAGATACGCAGTATTTT.

The rearrangement uses TRBV18 and TRBJ1-5; no clear D. V was trimmed by 5 bases and J by 2 bases, leaving 7 bases between them. CDR3 length: 13 amino acids. Germline V gene lookup returns CDR1 KGHSH and CDR2 LQKENI. CDR3 loop: CASSVDGNQPQHF. CDR3 sequence (DNA): TGTGCCAGCTCAGTAGATGGCAATCAGCCCCAGCATTTT.

This rearrangement joins TRBV7-2 to TRBJ2-1; TRBD1 aligns across 7 bases. V lost 2 bases and J lost 12; bases outside the gene matches: 4. CDR1 SGHTA and CDR2 FQGNSA come from the germline V gene. The CDR3 runs 12 residues. The CDR3 coding sequence is TGTGCCAGCAGCTTAACAGGGGATCCGCAGTTCTTC. It translates to CASSLTGDPQFF. Filled out from reference TRBV7-2 and TRBJ2-1, the complete variable domain reads GAGVSQSPSNKVTEKGKDVELRCDPISGHTALYWYRQSLGQGLEFLIYFQGNSAPDKSGLPSDRFSAERTGGSVSTLTIQRTQQEDSAVYLCASSLTGDPQFFGPGTRLTVL.

This clonotype came up a few times. The CDR3 bases are TGCAGTGCTAATGCAGTTTACGAGCAGTACTTC. Amino acid sequence: CSANAVYEQYF. This chain uses TRBV20-1 with TRBJ2-7; no clear D gene. This CDR3 is 11 amino acids long. The V gene lost 4 bases and the J gene lost 4 bases, with 8 bases spanning the gap. Germline V lookup: CDR1 DFQATT, CDR2 SNEGSKA (reference sequence).

The DNA of the CDR3 is TGTGCCAGCAGCGCTTACCTAGCGGGCGGACTGGGAGGTGAGCAGTTCTTC. Translating it yields CASSAYLAGGLGGEQFF. J is TRBJ2-1 and V is TRBV7-3; TRBD2 aligns across 8 bases. The CDR3 is 17 residues long. The V gene's germline CDR1 is SGHTA and CDR2 FQGTGA. The V gene end was trimmed by 5 bases and the J gene end by 9 bases; junction bases not matched to a gene: 18. Based on the CDR3 plus reference TRBV7-3 and TRBJ2-1, the full variable domain is GAGVSQTPSNKVTEKGKYVELRCDPISGHTALYWYRQSLGQGPEFLIYFQGTGAADDSGLPNDRFFAVRPEGSVSTLKIQRTERGDSAVYLCASSAYLAGGLGGEQFFGPGTRLTVL.